These 9 T cell receptor beta chains share one sample of origin, sequenced in a study of breast tumors, draining lymph nodes, adjacent tissues. TCRdb redid the calling of the multiplex PCR reads with MiXCR, one entry per CDR3 protein. This table has 85,000 to 120,000 distinct CDR3 sequences, about 30% appearing once. Axillary draining lymph nodes of breast cancer patients supplied the node samples. The sequenced sample consisted of axillary lymph node tissue. The receptors derive from a female donor with breast cancer. Some clones in this sample may be carry-over from other donors' samples.

Points on this clonotype: The CDR3 carries no conserved terminal phenylalanine or tryptophan, so it likely arises from a read error. The limits of the CDR3 on the DNA are not certain, so only TCRdb's listed CDR3 is given. The chain joins TRBV14 to TRBJ2-1; the D call TRBD2 from the table was never checked on the DNA. Ends included, the CDR3 has 16 residues. From germline, CDR1 is SGHDN and CDR2 FVKESK. The CDR3 sequence is CASRPGTPSPTVSSSS.

This clonotype was counted a single time. V and J are TRBV6-5 and TRBJ2-1, with 9 bases fitting TRBD2. The CDR3 extends over 14 amino acids. Trimming took 10 bases from V and 5 from J; bases not matched to a gene: 9. The germline gives CDR1 MNHEY, CDR2 SVGAGI. In DNA, the CDR3 is TGTGCCAACAGCAGGGGACTAGCAAACAATGAGCAGTTCTTC. It yields the protein CANSRGLANNEQFF.

The V gene is TRBV20-1, the J gene TRBJ2-3; TRBD2 matches 13 bases. The CDR3 loop spans 14 amino acids. CDR1 is DFQATT, CDR2 SNEGSKA, per germline (reference sequence). J lost 4 bases, V lost 6 bases, and 4 bases had no gene match. This chain's CDR3 is CSAGLAGVADTQYF. Here the CDR3 DNA reads TGCAGTGCCGGACTAGCGGGAGTTGCAGATACGCAGTATTTT.

In its sample, this clonotype was seen many times. The J gene is TRBJ2-7, the V gene TRBV7-3, with TRBD2 identical over 7 bases. With V trimmed by 5 bases and J by 2 bases, 6 bases remained unmatched. Germline CDR1 SGHTA, CDR2 FQGTGA. The CDR3 contains 14 residues. The CDR3 protein is CASSILGGAYEQYF. CDR3 DNA: TGTGCCAGCAGCATCCTGGGGGGGGCCTACGAGCAGTACTTC.

About this clonotype: A junction end diverges from the germline sequence, so it may reflect a read error. The gene calls are TRBV3-1 and TRBJ1-5; 9 bases match TRBD1. CDR3 length: 15 residues. CDR1 is LGHDT, CDR2 YNNKEL, per germline (reference sequence). The CDR3 nucleotides are TGTGCCAGCAGCCTTGGACAGGGGCCTAATCAGCTCCAGCATTTT. Translating it yields CASSLGQGPNQLQHF.

Note on this clonotype: One end of the junction varies from germline; a read error may be responsible. The genes are TRBV3-1 and TRBJ2-5; 13 positions match TRBD2. Germline V gives CDR1 LGHDT, CDR2 YNNKEL (reference sequence). This CDR3 region has 18 residues. This CDR3 is CASGPWGTSGVYHETQYF. The CDR3 DNA is TGTGCCAGCGGACCCTGGGGGACTAGCGGGGTGTACCACGAGACCCAGTACTTC.

This clonotype was recorded at least ten times. V gene TRBV12-3 or TRBV12-4 combines with J gene TRBJ1-5; tentatively, D is TRBD1 (6 bases). V lost 6 bases and J 7 bases, leaving 10 bases between the germline ends. The CDR3 extends over 12 amino acids. CDR3 in amino acids: CASRQGGQPQHF. CDR3 DNA sequence: TGTGCCAGCAGACAGGGAGGGCAGCCCCAGCATTTT.

In its sample, this clonotype was seen many times. The chain combines TRBV29-1 with TRBJ2-1, with D perhaps matching TRBD1 (6 bases). Germline-derived CDR1 and CDR2 are SQVTM and ANQGSEA. Trimming removed 6 bases at V and 8 bases at J, with 17 bases between. This CDR3 region has 13 residues. The DNA of the CDR3 is TGCAGCGTCGACGGACAGTTTTTGTATGAGCAGTTCTTC. Its translation is CSVDGQFLYEQFF.

This clonotype has ten or more counts. The chain uses TRBV30 and TRBJ2-5; unclear D gene. Germline CDR1 reads GTSNPN; CDR2 reads SVGIG (reference sequence). The V end was cut by 1 base, the J end by 4 bases, with 4 bases between. The CDR3 has 11 residues. CDR3 bases: TGTGCCTGGAGTGCCCTAGAGACCCAGTACTTC. This translates into CAWSALETQYF.